Given below is one TCR beta chain in context. Reverse transcription of about 0.45 to 1 ug RNA was carried out with random hexamers. MiXCR, applied by TCRdb to the immunoSEQ multiplex PCR reads, yields one record per CDR3 protein. The sample has 150,000 to 200,000 distinct CDR3 sequences; roughly 96% are singletons. This sample is part of a study of CD8 T cells in Susac syndrome. The CDR3 is made up of 13 amino acids. Germline V lookup: CDR1 MGHRA, CDR2 YSYEKL. V lost 4 bases to trimming and J lost 3 bases, with 9 bases between them. Sequencing of TCR beta was carried out in blood CD8+ and CD4+ T cells.

V gene TRBV4-1 combines with J gene TRBJ1-1; tentatively, D is TRBD1 (5 bases). The receptor was derived from a human donor with multiple sclerosis. Sample: CD8+ T cells from PBMCs. CDR3 amino acids: CASSRREYTEAFF. DNA for the CDR3: TGCGCCAGCAGCCGCAGGGAGTACACTGAAGCTTTCTTT.